This T cell receptor (beta chain) was found in a study of CD8+CD57+ T cells in acquired aplastic anemia. According to the study, genomic DNA was the template for TCR beta VDJ and CDR3 profiling. MiXCR, run by TCRdb on the reads, gives a single entry per CDR3 protein. The sample carries more than 150,000 distinct CDR3 sequences, approximately 48% recorded once. CD8+CD57+ cell expansion, shown by flow cytometry, had occurred in the patients selected for sequencing. The CDR3 consists of 13 residues. Germline loops: CDR1 SNHLY, CDR2 FYNNEI. Trimming removed 7 bases from V and 4 bases from J, with 13 bases in between.

This TCR came from a human donor with aplastic anemia. The V and J genes are TRBV2 and TRBJ2-5, with a tentative D call TRBD2 (6 bases). The sequenced sample was sorted CD4+, CD8+, or CD8+CD57+ T cells (not recorded which) from PBMCs. The CDR3 DNA reads TGTGCCAGCACCAGGGAGGTTGGAGAGACCCAGTACTTC. Amino acids: CASTREVGETQYF.